This is a list of T cell receptor beta chains from one sample in a study of response to subunit inactivated influenza vaccine. TCRdb reprocessed the RT-PCR reads with MiXCR, giving one entry per CDR3 protein. The sample lists about 520,000 distinct CDR3 sequences, approximately 24% seen once, with under 2.5% in the top ten. This specimen consisted of CD4+ T cells sorted from PBMCs, obtained approximately 5 days after vaccination. The receptors were gathered from a man aged 50-60 years who received an inactivated influenza vaccine. The CDR3 runs from the conserved cysteine through the conserved F or W. D genes are given only for firm matches. Clone size is not always given. Where it is, it says once, few, many or a class for expanded clones.

few	.	TRBV24-1	TRBJ2-2	TGTGCCACCAGTGACGGCCTCACCAAGAACACCGGGGAGCTGTTTTTT	CATSDGLTKNTGELFF
few	.	TRBV20-1	TRBJ2-3	TGCAGTGCTGAATTTCCCAGCGTTAGCACAGATACGCAGTATTTT	CSAEFPSVSTDTQYF
.	.	TRBV4-1	TRBJ2-5	TGCGCCAGCAGCCAAGGAGGGATGAGTCAAGAGACCCAGTACTTC	CASSQGGMSQETQYF
few	.	TRBV20-1	TRBJ1-2	TGCAGTGCAGTGCGCAACTATGGCTACACCTTC	CSAVRNYGYTF
.	.	TRBV20-1	TRBJ2-5	TGCAGTGCTGGGGCGGCGCGTGCAGAGACCCGGTACTTC	CSAGAARAETRYF
.	TRBD2	TRBV6-1	TRBJ2-1	TGTGCCAGCAGTGACGTGGGCGGGAGCTCCTACAATGAGCAGTTCTTC	CASSDVGGSSYNEQFF
few	TRBD1	TRBV3-1	TRBJ2-5	TGTGCCAGCAGCCATCAGGGGGCAGAGACCCAGTACTTC	CASSHQGAETQYF
many	.	TRBV3-1	TRBJ1-1	TGTGCCAGCCGCAGGGGCATGAACACTGAAGCTTTCTTT	CASRRGMNTEAFF
.	.	TRBV12-3/TRBV12-4	TRBJ2-1	TGTGCCAGCAGTTTGTACGGTCGACAGGCGACCTACAATGAGCAGTTCTTC	CASSLYGRQATYNEQFF
.	.	TRBV19	TRBJ1-6	TGTGCCAGTACCATCCCAGGCAGTTCACCCCTCCACTTT	CASTIPGSSPLHF
.	TRBD1	TRBV5-6	TRBJ2-5	TGTGCCAGCAGACCTACAGGGGGAAGCCAAGAGACCCAGTACTTC	CASRPTGGSQETQYF
once	TRBD1	TRBV12-3/TRBV12-4	TRBJ2-7	TGTGCCAGCAGTTCCCCCGGGACAGGGGGCTACGAGCAGTACTTC	CASSSPGTGGYEQYF
.	.	TRBV29-1	TRBJ2-7	TGCAGCGTTGCAGGAGCCTACGAGCAGTACTTC	CSVAGAYEQYF
.	TRBD2	TRBV7-2	TRBJ2-7	TGTGCCAGCCGTTTACTCAGCGGGGAGGCCTACGAGCAGTACTTC	CASRLLSGEAYEQYF
few	.	TRBV7-8	TRBJ2-7	TGTGCCAGCAGCACCCGTCGGAGCCCCTACGAGCAGTACTTC	CASSTRRSPYEQYF
few	.	TRBV5-6	TRBJ2-3	TGTGCCAGCAGCTTGGGGCTAGCGCTAGCCACAGATACGCAGTATTTT	CASSLGLALATDTQYF
.	TRBD1	TRBV28	TRBJ2-7	TGTGCCAGCAGTTTAGCTGGGACAGGGGGTAGCTACGAGCAGTACTTC	CASSLAGTGGSYEQYF
.	TRBD1	TRBV20-1	TRBJ2-7	TGCAGTGCTACACCGGGACAGGGGCACTACGAGCAGTACTTC	CSATPGQGHYEQYF
.	TRBD1	TRBV20-1	TRBJ1-2	TGCAGTGCGTCAAAACCGGACAGGGCGAACTATGGCTACACCTTC	CSASKPDRANYGYTF
few	TRBD1	TRBV11-1	TRBJ2-7	TGTGCCAGCAGCATAGGCTTAAGGACGGACAGGTGGGTCTACGAGCAGTACTTC	CASSIGLRTDRWVYEQYF
once	TRBD1	TRBV6-5	TRBJ2-7	TGTGCCAGCAGTTACAAAAGGACAGGGATGGACCACGAGCAGTACTTC	CASSYKRTGMDHEQYF
.	.	TRBV21-1	TRBJ2-7	TGTGCCAGCAGCAAAGGAAGGACTAGCCCGTACGAGCAGTACTTC	CASSKGRTSPYEQYF
.	.	TRBV12-3/TRBV12-4	TRBJ1-1	TGTGCCAGCCATTCGGCAGGGATGAACACTGAAGCTTTCTTT	CASHSAGMNTEAFF
few	.	TRBV20-1	TRBJ1-6	TGCAGTGCTAGAGTGGGACGGCCTTGGGATTCACCCCTCCACTTT	CSARVGRPWDSPLHF
.	.	TRBV29-1	TRBJ2-1	TGCAGCGGGACTCCACAATTCTACAATGAGCAGTTCTTC	CSGTPQFYNEQFF
many	.	TRBV12-3/TRBV12-4	TRBJ2-2	TGTGCCAGCAGCCTCCTGGGTGAGGGAACCAGGGAGCTGTTTTTT	CASSLLGEGTRELFF
.	.	TRBV15	TRBJ1-2	TGTGCCACCAGCAGAGCCGGAGGGCCAGGCTACACCTTC	CATSRAGGPGYTF
.	.	TRBV4-1	TRBJ1-1	TGCGCCAGCAGCGGAGGGAAATTGGGGATGAACACTGAAGCTTTCTTT	CASSGGKLGMNTEAFF
.	TRBD2	TRBV6-5	TRBJ2-3	TGTGCCAGCAGTTCGCTAGCGGGAGGTTTTTCAGATACGCAGTATTTT	CASSSLAGGFSDTQYF
.	.	TRBV11-2	TRBJ2-1	TGTGCCAGCAGTCAAATGGGATCACCTTTGAATGAGCAGTTCTTC	CASSQMGSPLNEQFF
.	.	TRBV12-3/TRBV12-4	TRBJ2-7	TGTGCCAGCAGCCGGACAGAAAGCTCCTACGAGCAGTACTTC	CASSRTESSYEQYF
few	.	TRBV12-3/TRBV12-4	TRBJ2-1	TGTGCCACCGCCGCGACGTGGAGCAATGAGCAGTTCTTC	CATAATWSNEQFF
few	.	TRBV20-1	TRBJ1-2	TGCAGTGCTAGCGGGACGGGCCAATATGGCTACACCTTC	CSASGTGQYGYTF
few	TRBD2	TRBV30	TRBJ2-7	TGTGCCTGGAGCCCTAGCGGGAGTTACGAGCAGTACTTC	CAWSPSGSYEQYF
few	TRBD2	TRBV10-3	TRBJ2-2	TGTGCCATCAGAGGACTAGCGGGAGGGCCTGGGACCGGGGAGCTGTTTTTT	CAIRGLAGGPGTGELFF
few	.	TRBV29-1	TRBJ2-3	TGCAGCGTCGGAGTGATGGGTGATACGCAGTATTTT	CSVGVMGDTQYF
.	.	TRBV5-1	TRBJ2-7	TGCGCCAGCAGCCCGCCCCAGAAACTCTTCCACGAGCAGTACTTC	CASSPPQKLFHEQYF
.	.	TRBV29-1	TRBJ2-1	TGCAGCGTTGGAGGGGGCTCCTACAATGAGCAGTTCTTC	CSVGGGSYNEQFF
.	TRBD2	TRBV9	TRBJ2-1	TGTGCCAGCAGCGTAGCTAGCGGGGGGGCCTACAATGAGCAGTTCTTC	CASSVASGGAYNEQFF
.	.	TRBV5-1	TRBJ1-5	TGCGCCAGCAGCTTAATTGGCGATCAGCCCCAGCATTTT	CASSLIGDQPQHF
few	.	TRBV7-2	TRBJ2-4	TGTGCCAGCAGCTTAGTGGCAGGGCTCAAAAACATTCAGTACTTC	CASSLVAGLKNIQYF
few	.	TRBV7-9	TRBJ2-1	TGTGCCAGCAGCCTAGCGGGACAGGGGAATATCAATGAGCAGTTCTTC	CASSLAGQGNINEQFF
once	TRBD1	TRBV6-5	TRBJ1-6	TGTGCCAGCAGTTACGGGACCGAAGCTCGGGACAGTTCACCCCTCCACTTT	CASSYGTEARDSSPLHF
few	TRBD1	TRBV7-9	TRBJ2-5	TGTGCCAGCAGTTGGGACAGCCAAGAGACCCAGTACTTC	CASSWDSQETQYF
.	TRBD2	TRBV10-3	TRBJ2-5	TGTGCCATCCGCGGGACTAGCGGATTGACCCAGTACTTC	CAIRGTSGLTQYF
.	.	TRBV5-4	TRBJ1-2	TGTGCCAGCAGCTTGGATTTTGGTGGCTACACCTTC	CASSLDFGGYTF
few	TRBD2	TRBV12-3/TRBV12-4	TRBJ2-1	TGTGCCAGCTCTAGCGGGGTGGCCCGCTACAATGAGCAGTTCTTC	CASSSGVARYNEQFF
many	.	TRBV6-1	TRBJ1-5	TGTGCCAGCAGCCCGGGGGGGGTTCGTGTGCCCCAGCATTTT	CASSPGGVRVPQHF
.	TRBD1	TRBV7-2	TRBJ2-7	TGTGCCAGCAGCTCGACAGGGGCCTACGAGCAGTACTTC	CASSSTGAYEQYF
few	TRBD2	TRBV29-1	TRBJ2-1	TGCAGCGCGTCAGCGGGAGTTACGGTCCCCTACAATGAGCAGTTCTTC	CSASAGVTVPYNEQFF
few	.	TRBV5-1	TRBJ2-3	TGCGCCAGCAGCTTGGTTGGGACTCCCTGGCAGGGAGATACGCAGTATTTT	CASSLVGTPWQGDTQYF
.	.	TRBV4-1	TRBJ2-1	TGCGCCAGCAGCCAAGACCTCTGGACGGGGAATGAGCAGTTCTTC	CASSQDLWTGNEQFF
.	TRBD1	TRBV18	TRBJ2-1	TGTGCCAGCTCAGACGGAACCGGGACAGGGGGGAGCCAGTTCTTC	CASSDGTGTGGSQFF
.	TRBD1	TRBV15	TRBJ2-7	TGTGCCACCAGCAGAGATCAGGGGGCCGAGCAGTACTTC	CATSRDQGAEQYF
.	TRBD1	TRBV6-1	TRBJ1-1	TGTGCCAGCACCAAGGACAGGGGAAACACTGAAGCTTTCTTT	CASTKDRGNTEAFF
few	TRBD2	TRBV12-3/TRBV12-4	TRBJ2-5	TGTGCCAGCAGTTTCCTACTAGCGGGACAAGAGACCCAGTACTTC	CASSFLLAGQETQYF
.	.	TRBV11-2	TRBJ1-4	TGTGCCAGCAGCTTAGATAAACAGGGTTGGGGAAAACTGTTTTTT	CASSLDKQGWGKLFF
few	.	TRBV5-1	TRBJ2-5	TGCGCCAGCAGCTTGGGACAGACCCAAGAGACCCAGTACTTC	CASSLGQTQETQYF
few	TRBD1	TRBV20-1	TRBJ1-1	TGCAGTGCCAAATCAACAGGGGGCGGCGGGGAAGCTTTCTTT	CSAKSTGGGGEAFF
.	TRBD1	TRBV20-1	TRBJ1-6	TGCAGTGCACACGGACAGGGGAACTCCTATAATTCACCCCTCCACTTT	CSAHGQGNSYNSPLHF